These 18 T cell receptor beta chains originate from one sample sequenced in a study of T cell repertoires in cytomegalovirus infection. In TCRdb, the reads were re-called with MiXCR into one record per CDR3 protein. The table records approximately 630,000 distinct CDR3 sequences, approximately 24% of them present only once. Sequenced material: CD8+ T cells from PBMCs. The source is a human donor in good health (CMV status not recorded). Some clones in this sample may be carry-over from other donors' samples.

A remark on this clonotype: With a much larger clone just one base away, this may be a read error. The chain has TRBV7-2 and TRBJ2-7; D may be TRBD2 (5 bases). V was shortened by 3 bases and J by 5 bases, with 11 bases between the two germline ends. CDR1 is SGHTA and CDR2 is FQGNSA in the germline V gene. The CDR3 runs 13 residues. CDR3 amino acids: CASSFVARDEQYV. The CDR3 DNA follows: TGTGCCAGCAGCTTTGTAGCGCGGGACGAGCAGTACGTC.

The sample holds many counts of this clonotype. The V gene is TRBV7-6, the J gene TRBJ2-1; no firm D call. V lost 5 bases and J lost 8, with 16 bases in between. Germline CDR1 SGHVS, CDR2 FNYEAQ. This CDR3 spans 14 amino acids. The CDR3 region is CASSPGRSVHEQFF. CDR3 DNA sequence: TGTGCCAGCAGCCCCGGTCGGAGTGTCCATGAGCAGTTCTTC. The full variable domain, rest sourced from reference TRBV7-6 and TRBJ2-1, is GAGVSQSPRYKVTKRGQDVALRCDPISGHVSLYWYRQALGQGPEFLTYFNYEAQQDKSGLPNDRFSAERPEGSISTLTIQRTEQRDSAMYRCASSPGRSVHEQFFGPGTRLTVL.

V is TRBV29-1 and J is TRBJ2-1, with TRBD2 matching 7 bases. J gave up 7 bases and V 5 bases, and 8 bases lay outside the gene matches. Germline V gene lookup returns CDR1 SQVTM and CDR2 ANQGSEA. The CDR3 is 13 amino acids. CDR3 DNA sequence: TGCAGCGTTCGGGGGGTATCTTGGAATGAGCAGTTCTTC. This codes for CSVRGVSWNEQFF.

This clonotype was recorded many times. The rearrangement links TRBV25-1 to TRBJ2-7; 12 nucleotides agree with TRBD1. From germline, CDR1 is MGHDK and CDR2 SYGVNS. V lost 5 bases to trimming and J lost 1 base; unmatched junction nucleotides: 3. The CDR3 consists of 15 residues. The CDR3 DNA follows: TGTGCCAGCAGTCCGGGACAGGGGGCTTCCTACGAGCAGTACTTC. Translating it yields CASSPGQGASYEQYF.

The rearrangement links TRBV3-1 to TRBJ2-7; D remains ambiguous. The CDR3 is made up of 14 amino acids. Looked up from germline, CDR1 is LGHDT and CDR2 is YNNKEL (reference sequence). The V end lost 1 base, the J end lost 3 bases, and 10 bases lay between the germline ends. In nucleotides, the CDR3 is TGTGCCAGCAGCCAAGGATCCCGTAACTACGAGCAGTACTTC. Protein: CASSQGSRNYEQYF.

The V and J genes are TRBV19 and TRBJ2-7, with D possibly matching TRBD2 (5 bases). V was trimmed by 3 bases and J by 2 bases, leaving 20 bases between them. CDR1 LNHDA and CDR2 SQIVND come from the germline V gene (reference sequence). The CDR3 has 17 residues. The CDR3 loop reads CASSIGLDCVKTYEQYV. CDR3 in DNA: TGTGCCAGTAGTATTGGGTTGGACTGTGTGAAGACCTACGAGCAGTACGTC.

This clonotype has a handful of counts. CDR3 residues: CASSQGGASNQPQHF. The CDR3, as DNA: TGTGCCAGCAGCCAAGGGGGGGCCAGCAATCAGCCCCAGCATTTT. The V gene is TRBV3-1, the J gene TRBJ1-5; a possible D gene is TRBD1 (6 bases). Germline V CDR1 and CDR2: LGHDT, YNNKEL (reference sequence). Trimming removed 1 base from V and 1 base from J, with 8 bases in between. This CDR3 spans 15 amino acids.

This clonotype was picked up a small number of times. The rearrangement joins TRBV29-1 to TRBJ2-2; 8 bases agree with TRBD2. CDR1 and CDR2 from the germline V gene are SQVTM and ANQGSEA. V dropped 0 bases and J dropped 7; count of bases not matched to a gene: 13. This CDR3 is 17 amino acids long. The CDR3 loop is CSVEDRAGAAFGGELFF. CDR3 in DNA: TGCAGCGTTGAAGACAGAGCGGGGGCCGCCTTTGGCGGGGAGCTGTTTTTT.

V and J are TRBV6-5 and TRBJ2-3, with TRBD1 as a possible D gene (6 bases). The CDR3 runs 17 residues. Germline V gene data show CDR1 as MNHEY and CDR2 as SVGAGI. Deletions cut 5 bases from V and 4 bases from J, with 22 bases between. The CDR3: CASSPQIGTSSPDTQYF. DNA for the CDR3: TGTGCCAGCAGTCCCCAAATCGGGACATCCTCACCAGATACGCAGTATTTT.

CDR3 sequence reads: CASSPTRQNTEAFF. The CDR3 nucleotides are TGTGCCAGCAGTCCCACTCGACAGAACACTGAAGCTTTCTTT. V and J are TRBV6-2 or TRBV6-3 and TRBJ1-1; D is uncertain. The CDR3 contains 14 residues. The germline gives CDR1 MNHEY, CDR2 SVGEGT. The ends were cut back, 5 bases at V and 1 base at J, with 11 bases in the middle.

This clonotype has at least ten counts. V is TRBV29-1 and J is TRBJ2-7, with D maybe TRBD1 (5 bases). CDR3 length equals 12 residues. Germline CDR1 SQVTM, CDR2 ANQGSEA. V was trimmed by 6 bases and J by 2 bases, leaving 11 bases between them. CDR3 protein: CSVAREPYEQYV. The CDR3 DNA sequence: TGCAGCGTCGCCAGGGAACCCTACGAGCAGTACGTC.

This clonotype was recorded at least ten times. This chain connects TRBV7-2 to TRBJ2-7, with D perhaps being TRBD1 or TRBD2 (5 bases each). The V end lost 3 bases, the J end lost 2 bases, and 11 bases lay between the germline ends. This CDR3 region has 14 residues. Germline-derived CDR1 and CDR2 are SGHTA and FQGNSA. DNA for the CDR3: TGTGCCAGCAGCTTCAGGGAGAGACCCTACGAGCAGTACTTC. Translation gives CASSFRERPYEQYF. Full variable domain (outside the CDR3, taken from reference TRBV7-2 and TRBJ2-7): GAGVSQSPSNKVTEKGKDVELRCDPISGHTALYWYRQSLGQGLEFLIYFQGNSAPDKSGLPSDRFSAERTGGSVSTLTIQRTQQEDSAVYLCASSFRERPYEQYFGPGTRLTVT.

This clonotype has only a few counts. The chain couples TRBV23-1 to TRBJ1-1; 7 bases are shared with TRBD1. TRBV23-1 is recorded as an ORF, its role being uncertain. V trimming: 4 bases; J trimming: 4 bases; junction bases outside the gene matches: 3. The CDR3 consists of 13 residues. The CDR3 here is CASSRQGVTEAFF. CDR3 DNA sequence: TGCGCCAGCAGTCGACAGGGTGTCACTGAAGCTTTCTTT.

The J gene is TRBJ2-5, the V gene TRBV7-9; 11 bases are shared with TRBD2. V lost 5 bases, J lost 3 bases, and 2 bases stayed unmatched. The V gene's germline CDR1 is SEHNR and CDR2 FQNEAQ (reference sequence). The CDR3 runs to 14 residues. The CDR3 DNA reads as TGTGCCAGCAGCCCACTAGCGGGGGAAGAGACCCAGTACTTC. Amino acid sequence: CASSPLAGEETQYF.

The chain joins TRBV29-1 to TRBJ2-6, with a possible D match to TRBD2 (5 bases). The CDR3 runs to 15 residues. Germline V gene sequence: CDR1 SQVTM, CDR2 ANQGSEA. Trimming took 0 bases from V and 3 from J, leaving 9 bases between them. The CDR3 here is CSVEESGIGANVLTF. CDR3 DNA: TGCAGCGTTGAAGAATCGGGGATTGGGGCCAACGTCCTGACTTTC.

The chain joins TRBV28 to TRBJ2-1; no clear D gene. Germline CDR1 reads MDHEN; CDR2 reads SYDVKM. V lost 6 bases to trimming and J lost 0 bases, with 9 bases between them. CDR3 length: 14 amino acids. CDR3 protein: CASSPLYSYNEQFF. CDR3 nucleotide sequence: TGTGCCAGCAGCCCGCTTTACTCCTACAATGAGCAGTTCTTC.

This clonotype was counted at least ten times. V is TRBV7-3 and J is TRBJ2-2; D not resolved. This CDR3 has 14 residues. Germline lookup yields CDR1 SGHTA and CDR2 FQGTGA. V lost 7 bases, J lost 5 bases, and 14 bases lay in between. The CDR3: CASIPRWGTGELFF. For the CDR3, the DNA is TGTGCCAGCATCCCTCGGTGGGGTACCGGGGAGCTGTTTTTT.

This clonotype was counted only a few times. The V gene is TRBV2, the J gene TRBJ2-3; D is unresolved. Germline CDR1 and CDR2: SNHLY and FYNNEI. The V gene lost 4 bases and the J gene lost 14 bases, with 10 bases spanning the gap. CDR3 size: 10 residues. CDR3 coding DNA: TGTGCCAGCAGTGGTCCGATATGGTATTTT. Protein sequence: CASSGPIWYF. The full variable domain, in which reference TRBV2 and TRBJ2-3 provide the parts outside the CDR3, is EPEVTQTPSHQVTQMGQEVILRCVPISNHLYFYWYRQILGQKVEFLVSFYNNEISEKSEIFDDQFSVERPDGSNFTLKIRSTKLEDSAMYFCASSGPIWYFGPGTRLTVL.